This T cell receptor beta chain was sequenced in a study of OX40 agonist ivuxolimab in advanced cancers. Study-level points and caveats: Some patients who did not respond also had low normalized T-cell clonal expansion. More expanded clones were found, on average, in CD8+ than in CD4+ T cells.

Germline V gene sequence: CDR1 MNHNS, CDR2 SASEGT. With 0 bases removed from V and 7 bases from J, the gap between germline ends came to 7 bases. The length of the CDR3 is 12 residues. Some clones are missing from TCRdb's copy, which holds only in-frame ones; the method was immunoSEQ multiplex PCR. The sample has 57,000 or so clones, more than 90% seen once; the top ten hold about 0.58%. This clone appeared a single time. No antigen is known for it. The source was CD4+ or CD8+ T cells sorted from blood, collected in a trial of the OX40 agonist ivuxolimab. The chain combines TRBV6-1 with TRBJ2-7; weak D call: TRBD2 (6 bases). The clonotype comes from an adult with an advanced solid tumor such as melanoma, head and neck, liver or kidney cancer. The CDR3 DNA is TGTGCCAGCAGTGAAGCGGAGGGGGAGCAGTACTTC. It specifies CASSEAEGEQYF.